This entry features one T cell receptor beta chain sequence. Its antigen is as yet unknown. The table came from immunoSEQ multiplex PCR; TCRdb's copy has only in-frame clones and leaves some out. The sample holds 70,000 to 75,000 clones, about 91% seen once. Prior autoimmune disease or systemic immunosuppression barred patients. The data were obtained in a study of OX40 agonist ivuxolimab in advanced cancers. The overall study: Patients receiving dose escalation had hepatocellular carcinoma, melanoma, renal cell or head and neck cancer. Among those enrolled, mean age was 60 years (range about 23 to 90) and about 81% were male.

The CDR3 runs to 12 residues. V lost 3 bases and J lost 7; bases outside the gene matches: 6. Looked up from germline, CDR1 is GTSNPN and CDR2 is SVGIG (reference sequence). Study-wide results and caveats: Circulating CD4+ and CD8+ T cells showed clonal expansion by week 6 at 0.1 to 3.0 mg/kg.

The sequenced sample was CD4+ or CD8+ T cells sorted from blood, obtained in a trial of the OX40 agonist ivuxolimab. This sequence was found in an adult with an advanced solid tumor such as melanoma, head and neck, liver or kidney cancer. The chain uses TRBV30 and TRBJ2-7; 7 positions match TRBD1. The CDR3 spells CAWRLGGGEQYF. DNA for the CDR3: TGTGCCTGGAGATTAGGGGGCGGGGAGCAGTACTTC.